A single sample is the source of the 9 T cell receptor beta chains below, sequenced in a study of T cells in Graves' hyperthyroidism and ophthalmopathy. Amplification targeted TCR beta CDR3 regions from RNA transcripts. First-round RT-PCR targeting the TCR CDR3 was performed with the HTBI primer set. TCRdb ran MiXCR on the multiplex PCR reads and lists one entry per CDR3 protein. The sample yields around 700,000 distinct CDR3 sequences, 35% seen once. The sample taken for sequencing was blood. These receptors all stem from a woman in her forties with Graves' hyperthyroidism.

This clonotype was detected ten times or more. The chain combines TRBV20-1 with TRBJ1-4; tentatively, D is TRBD1 (5 bases). Per germline, CDR1 DFQATT and CDR2 SNEGSKA (reference sequence). V was shortened by 0 bases and J by 5 bases, with 10 bases between the two germline ends. The CDR3 has 14 residues. The CDR3 region is CSARDVYRNEKLFF. In DNA, the CDR3 is TGCAGTGCTAGAGATGTATACAGGAATGAAAAACTGTTTTTT.

Points on this clonotype: Just one base apart from a much larger clone, this may be a read error. The genes are TRBV7-2 and TRBJ1-2; a weak D match, TRBD1 (6 bases). This CDR3 is built from 13 residues. Germline assignment: CDR1 SGHTA and CDR2 FQGNSA. CDR3 region: CANSLDSGVGYTF. CDR3 nucleotide sequence: TGTGCCAACAGCTTAGACTCAGGGGTGGGCTACACCTTC.

The gene calls are TRBV12-5 and TRBJ2-7, with TRBD2 matching over 9 bases. CDR1 and CDR2 from the germline V gene are LGHNT and FRNRAP. J gave up 3 bases and V 9 bases, and 21 bases lay outside the gene matches. The CDR3 totals 18 residues. CDR3 nucleotide sequence: TGTGCTAGATCCTCTCCGGGACGCAAGACTAGCGGAAGCTACGAGCAGTACTTC. Residues: CARSSPGRKTSGSYEQYF.

This clonotype came up a few times. This chain uses TRBV5-1 with TRBJ1-1; D ambiguous. This CDR3 has 14 residues. Trimming left V 0 bases short and J 4 bases short, with 10 bases between. CDR1 and CDR2 from the germline V gene are SGHRS and YFSETQ. The CDR3 spells CASSLVSSLTEAFF. In DNA, the CDR3 is TGCGCCAGCAGCTTGGTATCTAGCCTCACTGAAGCTTTCTTT.

This clonotype was detected many times. CDR3 coding DNA: TGTGCCAGCAGTTGGGGGGGCCAAGGCTACACCTTC. It specifies CASSWGGQGYTF. The chain recombines TRBV2 with TRBJ1-2; a possible D gene is TRBD1 (6 bases). CDR1 is SNHLY and CDR2 is FYNNEI in the germline V gene. The V end was cut by 5 bases, the J end by 8 bases, with 12 bases between. This CDR3 comprises 12 residues.

This clonotype turned up a few times. The V and J genes are TRBV7-2 and TRBJ1-1, with D hard to call. CDR3 length: 14 amino acids. Per germline, CDR1 SGHTA and CDR2 FQGNSA. Trimming took off 4 bases at V and 1 base at J, with 10 bases between the two ends. The CDR3 DNA sequence: TGTGCCAGCAGCTCCCGTACAAAGAACACTGAAGCTTTCTTT. Residues: CASSSRTKNTEAFF.

This clonotype was counted ten times or more. The chain links TRBV7-9 to TRBJ2-5; no firm D call. The CDR3 runs to 15 residues. The germline V gene has CDR1 SEHNR and CDR2 FQNEAQ (reference sequence). V was trimmed by 1 base and J by 1 base, leaving 10 bases between them. The CDR3 nucleotides are TGTGCCAGCAGCTTAGGCTCAGGCATCCAAGAGACCCAGTACTTC. The encoded protein is CASSLGSGIQETQYF. Together with reference TRBV7-9 and TRBJ2-5, the CDR3 gives the full variable domain: DTGVSQNPRHKITKRGQNVTFRCDPISEHNRLYWYRQTLGQGPEFLTYFQNEAQLEKSRLLSDRFSAERPKGSFSTLEIQRTEQGDSAMYLCASSLGSGIQETQYFGPGTRLLVL.

The chain combines TRBV5-1 with TRBJ1-1; TRBD1 aligns across 9 bases. Unmatched junction bases numbered 4, after V lost 2 bases and J lost 5 bases. CDR3 length: 14 amino acids. The germline V gene has CDR1 SGHRS and CDR2 YFSETQ. The CDR3, as DNA: TGCGCCAGCAGCTTTAACAGGGGGCTAACTGAAGCTTTCTTT. The encoded protein is CASSFNRGLTEAFF.

This clonotype was seen only a few times. This chain links TRBV6-1 with TRBJ2-5, with D hard to call. Trimming removed 6 bases at V and 1 base at J, with 18 bases between. Per the germline V gene, CDR1 is MNHNS and CDR2 is SASEGT. CDR3 size: 16 residues. Here the CDR3 reads CASRKTLQSSQETQYF. The CDR3 bases are TGTGCCAGCAGAAAAACATTACAGAGCAGCCAAGAGACCCAGTACTTC.